A selection of T cell receptor beta chains follows, all from one sample in a study of T cell responses to AZD1222 COVID-19 vaccine. Some clones are missing from TCRdb's copy, which holds only in-frame ones; the method was immunoSEQ multiplex PCR. The sample lists 120,000 to 150,000 clones; 85% to 90% were seen once. The starting material was peripheral blood, obtained 28 days after the second AZD1222 dose. These receptors all stem from an adult who received the AZD1222 COVID-19 vaccine. Each CDR3 is given with its conserved first and last residue.

>TRBJ1-2|TRBV28
CASSAAGTGSPYGYTF
>TRBJ1-1|TRBV28
CASSDPPQQVGTEAFF
>TRBJ2-7|TRBV27
CASSLQGLPYEQYF
>TRBJ2-1|TRBV7-3
CASSRYLDNEQFF
>TRBJ1-6|TRBV3-1/TRBV3-2
CASSQGSTNSPLHF
>TRBJ2-2|TRBV11-2
CASTDQAGELFF
>TRBJ2-5|TRBV7-9
CASSLDRTVKETQYF
>TRBJ2-7|TRBV6-5
CASSSGTGSEEQYF
>TRBJ1-1|TRBV29-1
CSVGDRAVNTEAFF
>TRBJ1-1|TRBV5-8
CASSEGPQQLNEAFF
>TRBJ2-7|TRBV2
CASMDYEGSYEQYF
>TRBJ1-4|TRBV19
CASSIEAATNEKLFF
>TRBJ2-1|TRBV5-6
CASSPDRLNANEQFF
>TRBJ1-1|TRBV9
CASSGRQGSAEAFF
>TRBJ1-6|TRBV11-2
CASSPGQGYSPLHF
>TRBJ2-1|TRBV28
CASSLQVDEQFF
>TRBJ2-1|TRBV7-3
CASSQGAGGPWDEQFF
>TRBJ1-2|TRBV6-5
CASSYSGSYGYTF
>TRBJ2-2|TRBV12-3/TRBV12-4
CANKRGDTGELFF
>TRBJ2-7|TRBV28
CASSLSRQGRLGEQYF
>TRBJ1-2|TRBV3-1/TRBV3-2
CASSQLGQPYGYTF
>TRBJ2-2|TRBV7-2
CASSPRAGELFF
>TRBJ1-2|TRBV18
CASSGQGSHGYTF
>TRBJ2-3|TRBV7-2
CASSLSHTDTQYF
>TRBJ2-5|TRBV5-4
CASSTGQGGQETQYF
>TRBJ2-1|TRBV27
CASRRGAGYNEQFF
>TRBJ1-1|TRBV28
CASSLEQDMNTEAFF
>TRBJ1-1|TRBV4-3
CASSQDRGNTEAFF
>TRBJ1-3|TRBV5-1
CASSNGGSGSGNTIYF
>TRBJ2-3|TRBV23-1
CASSQIPSGRGTSEKETDTQYF
>TRBJ1-6|TRBV19
CASSISGSGSPLHF
>TRBJ2-7|TRBV5-1
CASSLLAGGGHEQYF
>TRBJ1-6|TRBV28
CASSLGGHYNSPLHF
>TRBJ1-6|TRBV6-4
CASSERAGGSSPLHF
>TRBJ2-5|TRBV10-3
CAISTSGGTQETQYF
>TRBJ1-2|TRBV30
CAWRHRDPGYGYTF
>TRBJ1-5|TRBV3-1/TRBV3-2
CASSQTGAPNQPQHF
>TRBJ1-6|TRBV29-1
CSVLWGADSPLHF
>TRBJ1-6|TRBV30
CAWTRPGDSPLHF
>TRBJ1-1|TRBV6-6
CASSQGGSTEAFF
>TRBJ2-7|TRBV3-1/TRBV3-2
CASSQVAQASEQYF
>TRBJ2-3|TRBV11-2
CASSPRPGVERRSDTQYF
>TRBJ2-1|TRBV18
CASSTTSGRIENEQFF
>TRBJ2-7|TRBV5-6
CASSSKYEQYF
>TRBJ2-6|TRBV6-5
CASSYVGETGANVLTF
>TRBJ2-2|TRBV7-9
CASSLASGGSGELFF
>TRBJ1-3|TRBV2
CASSVRGNTIYF
>TRBJ2-2|TRBV6-6
CASSYVTGGSGELFF
>TRBJ2-3|TRBV7-9
CASSLGGASGDTQYF